Detailed here is one T cell receptor beta chain. Its target is not known. The data are from a study of cytomegalovirus exposure and HLA in healthy donors. This CDR3 region has 19 residues. The germline gives CDR1 SGHTA, CDR2 FQGNSA. V shed 4 bases, J shed 3 bases, and the junction held 14 bases outside the gene matches. The PCR used 60 Vbeta and 13 Jbeta primers. Sequencing used immunoSEQ multiplex PCR; TCRdb keeps in-frame clones, though not all of them. The sample holds 150,000 to 200,000 clones, roughly 77% seen once. Everyone who donated was a healthy bone marrow donor. Points from the study as a whole: Researchers reported in a later analysis that a missense DCLRE1C variant was tied to TCR beta V- and J-gene trimming. The study reported that TCR beta sequences accurately predicted HLA-A and HLA-B alleles in most subjects. On later analysis, the bulk of CMV-associated TCR beta chains appeared to be HLA-restricted.

The sample was PBMCs. The clonotype originates from a woman younger than 30 in good health and CMV-seronegative. This chain links TRBV7-2 with TRBJ2-3, with 12 bases matching TRBD2. CDR3 loop: CASSSHPSGRVTGTDTQYF. For the CDR3, the DNA is TGTGCCAGCAGCTCCCACCCTAGCGGGAGGGTTACTGGTACAGATACGCAGTATTTT.